This paragraph covers one T cell receptor beta chain sequence. These data belong to a study of T cell responses to AZD1222 COVID-19 vaccine. Unmatched junction bases numbered 8, after V lost 5 bases and J lost 6 bases. In germline, CDR1 is MDHEN, CDR2 SYDVKM. This CDR3 is built from 16 residues. Only in-frame clones appear in the TCRdb table, and some are missing; sequencing was by immunoSEQ multiplex PCR. This sample has 90,000 to 150,000 clones, with about 87% found just once. V is TRBV28 and J is TRBJ2-3; 13 bases are shared with TRBD2. The starting material was peripheral blood, obtained on day 0 of AZD1222 vaccination. This TCR derives from an adult in good health. CDR3 coding DNA: TGTGCCAGCAGTACCCGGACTAGCGGGAGTCGGGATACGCAGTATTTT. The encoded protein is CASSTRTSGSRDTQYF.